A single sample gave rise to the 18 T cell receptor beta chains below, sequenced in a study of T cells in Graves' hyperthyroidism and ophthalmopathy. Amplified regions were TCR beta CDR3 sequences from RNA transcripts. The TCR CDR3 was amplified in a first-round RT-PCR using the HTBI primer set. From the multiplex PCR reads, TCRdb called clonotypes with MiXCR, one entry per CDR3 protein. The top ten hold approximately 12% of the sample, which has 600,000 or so distinct CDR3 sequences, around 15% seen once. Sequenced sample: blood. The source of these receptors is a woman aged 50 to 60 with Graves' ophthalmopathy.

This clonotype was found many times. V and J are TRBV28 and TRBJ1-2; 7 bases fit TRBD1. V shed 6 bases and J 7 bases; nucleotides not matched to a gene: 8. The CDR3 sequence is 13 residues long. Per germline, CDR1 MDHEN and CDR2 SYDVKM. In DNA form, the CDR3 reads TGTGCCAGCAGGTACAGGGGCACGATTGGCTACACCTTC. It codes for CASRYRGTIGYTF.

The table lists this clonotype with a few counts. The V and J genes are TRBV29-1 and TRBJ2-1, with TRBD2 identical over 9 bases. V was pared by 7 bases and J by 6 bases, with 7 bases of the junction left unmatched. From germline, CDR1 is SQVTM and CDR2 ANQGSEA. The CDR3 is 13 residues long. In DNA form, the CDR3 reads TGCAGCGATCTAGCGGGGTCAAGCAATGAGCAGTTCTTC. It yields the protein CSDLAGSSNEQFF.

The rearrangement links TRBV11-1 to TRBJ2-1, with D unclear. The CDR3 is 16 residues long. V was clipped by 2 bases and J by 2 bases, with 13 bases between them. The germline V gene has CDR1 SGHAT and CDR2 FQDESV (reference sequence). CDR3 sequence: CASSLSWDHTYNEQFF. The CDR3 DNA reads as TGTGCCAGCAGCTTATCTTGGGATCATACCTACAATGAGCAGTTCTTC.

As regards this clonotype: The CDR3 ends on some other residue instead of the conserved phenylalanine or tryptophan, so this is likely a read error. This sequence joins TRBV6-2 or TRBV6-3 and TRBJ2-1, with 7 bases identical to TRBD2. Germline CDR1 and CDR2: MNHEY and SVGEGT. J was trimmed by 7 bases and V by 4 bases; bases with no gene match: 13. The length of the CDR3 is 16 residues. The CDR3 DNA sequence: TGTGCCAGCAGTTCCCTTCTTGGCGGGAGTTCAAATGAGCAGTTCTCC. Its translation is CASSSLLGGSSNEQFS.

The chain is built from TRBV24-1 and TRBJ2-5, with D hard to call. Per the germline V gene, CDR1 is KGHDR and CDR2 is SFDVKD. This CDR3 has 15 amino acids. The germline V and J ends were trimmed by 3 bases and 1 base, with 11 bases remaining between them. CDR3 amino acids: CATSDAGRTQETQYF. CDR3 nucleotide sequence: TGTGCCACCAGTGATGCCGGACGGACCCAAGAGACCCAGTACTTC.

This clonotype was observed at least ten times. The chain is built from TRBV28 and TRBJ1-5, with D tentatively TRBD1 (6 bases). The V and J ends lost 3 bases and 4 bases respectively, with 16 bases between them. The CDR3 sequence is 16 residues long. Germline V CDR1 and CDR2: MDHEN, SYDVKM. The CDR3: CASSFGQGRVNQPQHF. The CDR3 region has the DNA TGTGCCAGCAGTTTTGGTCAGGGGCGGGTAAATCAGCCCCAGCATTTT.

About this clonotype itself: Relative to the germline gene, one junction end is altered; a read error may explain this. This chain joins TRBV20-1 and TRBJ2-1, with 7 bases aligning to TRBD1. From germline, CDR1 is DFQATT and CDR2 SNEGSKA (reference sequence). This CDR3 region has 15 residues. The CDR3 DNA sequence: TGCAGTGCCCTGACAGGGAAATCTTTTTTCGATGAGCAGCTCTTC. Its translation is CSALTGKSFFDEQLF.

The chain has TRBV20-1 and TRBJ2-1; D is ambiguous. Looked up from germline, CDR1 is DFQATT and CDR2 is SNEGSKA (reference sequence). There are 12 residues in the CDR3. V gave up 2 bases and J gave up 4 bases, with 6 bases separating them. The CDR3 DNA sequence: TGCAGTGCTAGATCACAATACAATGAGCAGTTCTTC. Translated, it gives CSARSQYNEQFF.

In its sample, this clonotype was seen a few times. V is TRBV5-1 and J is TRBJ1-1; 7 nucleotides agree with TRBD1. CDR3 length equals 13 residues. Germline V gives CDR1 SGHRS, CDR2 YFSETQ. Trimming cost V 7 bases and J 3 bases; bases outside gene matches: 6. Written as DNA, the CDR3 is TGCGCCAGCGGGCTAACAGGGGACACTGAAGCTTTCTTT. Its translation: CASGLTGDTEAFF.

This clonotype was detected many times. This chain connects TRBV6-2 or TRBV6-3 to TRBJ2-5, with 11 bases aligning to TRBD2. Trimming at V came to 4 bases and at J to 5 bases, leaving 6 bases not matched to a gene. The CDR3 has 15 residues. Germline loops: CDR1 MNHEY, CDR2 SVGEGT. DNA of the CDR3: TGTGCCAGCAGTTCCAGACTAGCGGGATTGGAGACCCAGTACTTC. As protein: CASSSRLAGLETQYF.

This clonotype has only a few counts. This sequence joins TRBV19 and TRBJ2-2, with D unclear. Deletions cut 1 base from V and 7 bases from J, with 4 bases between. This CDR3 has 12 amino acids. Germline V gene sequence: CDR1 LNHDA, CDR2 SQIVND (reference sequence). CDR3 coding DNA: TGTGCCAGTAGTATAGGGGTCGGGGAGCTGTTTTTT. This gives the protein CASSIGVGELFF.

This clonotype was seen a handful of times. The J gene is TRBJ2-7, the V gene TRBV28; 11 bases fit TRBD2. V dropped 4 bases and J dropped 3; count of bases not matched to a gene: 5. Germline V gene data show CDR1 as MDHEN and CDR2 as SYDVKM. The CDR3 totals 15 residues. CDR3 protein: CASSSGLAGFYEQYF. CDR3 in DNA: TGTGCCAGCAGTTCCGGACTAGCGGGTTTCTACGAGCAGTACTTC.

This clonotype occurred a few times. This may stem from a read error, because a much larger clone lies one nucleotide away. The CDR3 protein is CASSSEHEQYF. CDR3 coding DNA: TGTGCCAGCAGCTCGGAGCACGAGCAGTACTTC. The rearrangement links TRBV7-8 to TRBJ2-7; D remains unclear. With 4 bases removed from V and 5 bases from J, the gap between germline ends came to 6 bases. The CDR3 spans 11 residues. Germline CDR1 reads SGHVS; CDR2 reads FQNEAQ.

The sample holds a few counts of this clonotype. The V and J genes are TRBV6-5 and TRBJ1-1; D remains unclear. The germline V gene encodes CDR1 MNHEY and CDR2 SVGAGI. The V end was cut by 2 bases, the J end by 4 bases, with 11 bases between. The length of the CDR3 is 14 residues. Written as DNA, the CDR3 is TGTGCCAGCAGTTACGGGCGTTTCGGCACTGAAGCTTTCTTT. Translated: CASSYGRFGTEAFF.

With regard to this clonotype: A read error may explain this, as a much larger clone is one base away. CDR3 amino acids: CASTGTDIEFYNEQFF. In nucleotides, the CDR3 is TGTGCCAGCACGGGGACAGATATCGAATTCTACAATGAGCAGTTCTTC. The chain joins TRBV6-1 to TRBJ2-1; 7 bases align to TRBD1. Trimming cost V 7 bases and J 3 bases; bases outside gene matches: 12. CDR1 is MNHNS and CDR2 is SASEGT in the germline V gene. This CDR3 spans 16 amino acids.

This clonotype was seen many times. The V call is TRBV11-2, the J call TRBJ2-7, with D uncertain. Per germline, CDR1 SGHAT and CDR2 FQNNGV. Trimming stripped 4 bases from V and 0 bases from J, with 10 bases between. This CDR3 region has 14 residues. Written as DNA, the CDR3 is TGTGCCAGCAGCTCCGGACCGAGCTCCTACGAGCAGTACTTC. Amino acids: CASSSGPSSYEQYF.

This clonotype appeared many times. The chain employs TRBV10-3 and TRBJ2-1, with 7 bases aligning to TRBD2. The germline V gene has CDR1 ENHRY and CDR2 SYGVKD. The trim removed 2 bases at V and 8 bases at J, leaving 12 bases unmatched. The CDR3 is 16 residues long. The chain's CDR3 is CAISEGDYPTGDEQFF. The CDR3 DNA follows: TGTGCCATCAGTGAGGGGGACTACCCGACGGGCGATGAGCAGTTCTTC.

Remarks on this clonotype: This could be a read error, since a much larger clone is one nucleotide away. CDR3 in DNA: TGTGCCAACACAGGGACAGGGATTGAGCAGTTCTTC. Encoded protein: CANTGTGIEQFF. The V and J genes are TRBV2 and TRBJ2-1, with 9 bases aligning to TRBD1. With 10 bases clipped from V and 9 bases from J, the junction kept 7 bases outside the gene matches. The germline CDR1 and CDR2 sequences are SNHLY and FYNNEI. This CDR3 spans 12 amino acids.